This T cell receptor beta chain was profiled in a study of T cells in Graves' hyperthyroidism and ophthalmopathy. The CDR3 is made up of 12 amino acids. Germline CDR1 SGHTA, CDR2 FQGNSA. V gave up 4 bases and J gave up 7 bases, with 7 bases separating them. At least ten counts were recorded for this clonotype. The hyperthyroidism patients had all been newly diagnosed, and their disease duration was under 2 months. Their ages ranged from 18 to 65 years. Thyroid ultrasound and orbital computed tomography, with clinical symptoms and serum thyroxine and TRAb, informed diagnoses. PBMCs came from more than 9 ml fresh peripheral blood. The investigators amplified TCR beta CDR3 regions from RNA transcripts. With the HTBI primer set, the TCR CDR3 went through a first round of RT-PCR. One entry per CDR3 protein, called by TCRdb with MiXCR from the multiplex PCR reads. This sample has about 360,000 distinct CDR3 sequences; roughly 13% occur once, and the top ten carry 9.2%.

The rearrangement links TRBV7-2 to TRBJ2-2; D is unresolved. The sample consisted of blood. This TCR was sampled from a woman aged 18-29 years with Graves' hyperthyroidism. This CDR3 reads CASSSQVGELFF. CDR3 in DNA: TGTGCCAGCAGCTCCCAAGTCGGGGAGCTGTTTTTT.